The source of this T cell receptor beta chain is a study of OX40 agonist ivuxolimab in advanced cancers. Study details: Checkpoint inhibitors had been given previously to approximately 40% of patients.

Germline V lookup: CDR1 PRHDT, CDR2 FYEKMQ (reference sequence). This CDR3 region has 14 residues. V was clipped by 5 bases and J by 5 bases, with 15 bases between them. Method: immunoSEQ multiplex PCR; TCRdb's copy keeps in-frame clones and lacks some. The sample consists of under 6,500 clones, roughly 73% of them appearing once. This clone was seen more than once but under ten times. Its antigen is undetermined. Study results and caveats: Antigen targets of the expanded peripheral T cells went undetermined. Clonal expansion from baseline to week 6 occurred in both CD4+ and CD8+ T cells.

This TCR was recovered from an adult with an advanced solid tumor such as melanoma, head and neck, liver or kidney cancer. The material sequenced was CD4+ or CD8+ T cells sorted from blood, taken in a trial of the OX40 agonist ivuxolimab. The chain has TRBV13 and TRBJ1-1, with a weak D call TRBD1 (5 bases). CDR3: CASSREGAGTEAFF. The CDR3 DNA reads as TGTGCCAGCAGCCGTGAAGGGGCCGGGACTGAAGCTTTCTTT.